The rows below give T cell receptor beta chains drawn from one sample of a study of blood T cell repertoires in COVID-19. The method was immunoSEQ multiplex PCR; TCRdb's version includes in-frame clones alone and lacks a portion of them. The data show over 150,000 clones, roughly 88% seen once. The source material was peripheral blood. These receptors originate from a young man with acute or convalescent COVID-19. CDR3s include the opening cysteine and the closing phenylalanine or tryptophan. D genes are given only for firm matches. Size is omitted from some rows. Given values are once, few, many or a class for expanded clones.

d_gene	v_gene	j_gene	abundance	CDR3aa	CDR3nt
TRBD2	TRBV5-4	TRBJ2-3	-	CAITSGRARDTQYF	TGTGCCATCACTAGCGGGAGGGCTAGAGATACGCAGTATTTT
TRBD1	TRBV19	TRBJ1-1	once	CASSTGETGGNTEAFF	TGTGCCAGTAGTACTGGGGAGACAGGGGGGAACACTGAAGCTTTCTTT
-	TRBV6-6	TRBJ1-2	-	CASSYLTVANYGYTF	TGTGCCAGCAGTTACTTGACTGTCGCTAACTATGGCTACACCTTC
-	TRBV21-1	TRBJ2-7	-	CAPGQRSYEQYF	TGTGCCCCCGGACAGCGTTCCTACGAGCAGTACTTC
-	TRBV5-8	TRBJ2-3	-	CASSQWPSSDTQYF	TGTGCCAGCAGCCAGTGGCCATCGTCCGATACGCAGTATTTT
-	TRBV4-2	TRBJ1-1	-	CASSRPPGNTEAFF	TGTGCCAGCAGCCGCCCGCCCGGGAACACTGAAGCTTTCTTT
TRBD2	TRBV2	TRBJ2-1	-	CASSGTSGEKEFF	TGTGCCAGCAGTGGGACTAGCGGGGAAAAGGAGTTCTTC
-	TRBV7-9	TRBJ1-6	once	CASRRDTGNSPLHF	TGTGCCAGCAGGAGAGACACAGGGAATTCACCCCTCCACTTT
-	TRBV30	TRBJ1-6	-	CAWSIPGTVSPLHF	TGTGCCTGGAGTATTCCCGGGACTGTGTCACCCCTCCACTTT
TRBD2	TRBV18	TRBJ2-7	-	CASTGGAYSYEQYF	TGTGCCAGCACCGGGGGGGCTTACTCCTACGAGCAGTACTTC
-	TRBV7-9	TRBJ2-5	once	CASSLPWKGQGIWETQYF	TGTGCCAGCAGCTTACCGTGGAAGGGTCAGGGAATTTGGGAGACCCAGTACTTC
TRBD2	TRBV25-1	TRBJ2-5	-	CASSELAIGLAGAETQYF	TGTGCCAGCAGTGAATTAGCTATCGGGCTAGCGGGAGCAGAGACCCAGTACTTC
TRBD1	TRBV7-9	TRBJ1-2	-	CASSRLTGSYGYTF	TGTGCCAGCAGCCGGCTGACAGGGAGCTATGGCTACACCTTC
-	TRBV4-2	TRBJ1-2	-	CASSPRDNPMGNYGYTF	TGTGCCAGCAGCCCCCGGGACAACCCAATGGGGAACTATGGCTACACCTTC
TRBD1	TRBV7-9	TRBJ2-2	-	CATPSRDRVWGANTGELFF	TGTGCTACCCCCTCTCGGGACAGGGTTTGGGGCGCGAACACCGGGGAGCTGTTTTTT
TRBD1	TRBV6-5	TRBJ1-1	-	CASPYGQGRTEAFF	TGTGCCAGCCCCTATGGACAGGGAAGGACTGAAGCTTTCTTT
-	TRBV30	TRBJ2-5	-	CACSSGQGAYQETQYF	TGTGCCTGCTCCTCCGGGCAAGGGGCCTACCAAGAGACCCAGTACTTC
-	TRBV5-1	TRBJ2-7	-	CASSLDTSSYEQYF	TGCGCCAGCAGCTTGGACACCAGCTCCTACGAGCAGTACTTC
-	TRBV3-1/TRBV3-2	TRBJ1-6	-	CASSPQGNYNSPLHF	TGTGCCAGCAGCCCCCAGGGGAACTATAATTCACCCCTCCACTTT
TRBD1	TRBV3-1/TRBV3-2	TRBJ1-1	-	CASSQGYRGREAFF	TGTGCCAGCAGCCAAGGCTACAGGGGGCGCGAAGCTTTCTTT
-	TRBV5-1	TRBJ1-2	-	CASSLSSELGYGYTF	TGCGCCAGCAGCTTGTCGTCCGAACTAGGCTATGGCTACACCTTC
TRBD2	TRBV27	TRBJ2-7	-	CASSFSRVTSGYYEQYF	TGTGCCAGCAGTTTTTCAAGGGTGACTAGCGGGTACTACGAGCAGTACTTC
-	TRBV20-1	TRBJ2-1	-	CSASPVRGRGDNEQFF	TGCAGTGCTAGTCCTGTTAGGGGGCGGGGAGACAATGAGCAGTTCTTC
-	TRBV7-8	TRBJ2-5	-	CASSLGRRSFETQYF	TGTGCCAGCAGCTTAGGCCGAAGAAGCTTTGAGACCCAGTACTTC
TRBD1	TRBV19	TRBJ1-4	-	CASSATGGTNEKLFF	TGTGCCAGTAGTGCCACAGGGGGGACTAATGAAAAACTGTTTTTT
TRBD1	TRBV19	TRBJ1-5	-	CASSTRGARDNQPQHF	TGTGCCAGTAGTACCAGGGGGGCGCGGGACAATCAGCCCCAGCATTTT
-	TRBV30	TRBJ1-5	-	CAWSIGVANQPQHF	TGTGCCTGGAGTATTGGTGTGGCTAATCAGCCCCAGCATTTT
-	TRBV13	TRBJ1-2	-	CASSLGRGYTF	TGTGCCAGCAGCTTAGGGCGGGGCTACACCTTC
TRBD1	TRBV15	TRBJ1-5	-	CATSRTRTGGIYSNQPQHF	TGTGCCACCAGCAGAACCCGGACAGGGGGCATATATAGCAATCAGCCCCAGCATTTT
TRBD1	TRBV29-1	TRBJ1-1	-	CSVLDRTGTEAFF	TGCAGCGTCCTGGACAGGACGGGCACTGAAGCTTTCTTT
-	TRBV18	TRBJ1-1	-	CASSPSQVRYTEAFF	TGTGCCAGCTCTCCATCTCAGGTACGGTACACTGAAGCTTTCTTT
TRBD1	TRBV11-2	TRBJ1-2	-	CASTSLGGDRHNPNYGYTF	TGTGCCAGCACCAGCTTAGGCGGGGACAGACATAATCCTAACTATGGCTACACCTTC
-	TRBV19	TRBJ1-2	-	CASSVGQGLSFYGYTF	TGTGCCAGTAGTGTGGGGCAGGGCCTCTCGTTCTATGGCTACACCTTC
-	TRBV19	TRBJ1-2	-	CASSIAGSGGYGYTF	TGTGCCAGTAGTATAGCGGGGAGCGGTGGCTATGGCTACACCTTC
TRBD1	TRBV3-1/TRBV3-2	TRBJ1-2	-	CASSQGQGVGYTF	TGTGCCAGCAGCCAAGGACAGGGGGTTGGCTACACCTTC
TRBD1	TRBV5-1	TRBJ2-7	-	CASRPHGTGTYEQYF	TGCGCCAGCCGCCCACACGGGACAGGTACCTACGAGCAGTACTTC
-	TRBV3-1/TRBV3-2	TRBJ2-3	-	CASSQTHSTQYF	TGTGCCAGCAGCCAAACCCACAGTACGCAGTATTTT